What follows describes a single T cell receptor (beta chain). What it binds is not known. This record comes from a study of OX40 agonist ivuxolimab in advanced cancers. Broader study findings: The authors also found low normalized T-cell clonal expansion in some nonresponders. What antigens the expanded peripheral T cells recognized was never established.

The protocol was immunoSEQ multiplex PCR, while the TCRdb copy is restricted to in-frame clones and leaves out a portion. The sample comprises about 13,000 clones, around 72% of which are singletons, and under 45% rests with the top ten. The source material was CD4+ or CD8+ T cells sorted from blood, sampled in a trial of the OX40 agonist ivuxolimab. This sequence originates from an adult with an advanced solid tumor such as melanoma, head and neck, liver or kidney cancer.

The CDR3 loop is CASSIDRTEAFF. The CDR3 region has the DNA TGTGCCAGCAGCATAGACAGGACTGAAGCTTTCTTT. V is TRBV5-6 and J is TRBJ1-1; a possible D gene is TRBD1 (6 bases). V lost 4 bases and J 5 bases, leaving 9 bases between the germline ends. The CDR3 has 12 residues. Per germline, CDR1 SGHDT and CDR2 YYEEEE.